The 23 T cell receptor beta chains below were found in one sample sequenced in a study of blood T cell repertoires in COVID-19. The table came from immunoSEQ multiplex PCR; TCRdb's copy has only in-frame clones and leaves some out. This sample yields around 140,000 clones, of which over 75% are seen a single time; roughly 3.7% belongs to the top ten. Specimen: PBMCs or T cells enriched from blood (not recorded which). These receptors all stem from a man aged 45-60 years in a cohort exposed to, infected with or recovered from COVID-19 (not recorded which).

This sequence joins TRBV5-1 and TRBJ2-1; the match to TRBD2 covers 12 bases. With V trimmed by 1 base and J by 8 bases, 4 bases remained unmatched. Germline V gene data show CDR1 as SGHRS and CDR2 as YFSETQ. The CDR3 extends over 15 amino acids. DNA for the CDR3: TGCGCCAGCAGCTTGATGACTAGCGGGAGCTATGAGCAGTTCTTC. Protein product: CASSLMTSGSYEQFF.

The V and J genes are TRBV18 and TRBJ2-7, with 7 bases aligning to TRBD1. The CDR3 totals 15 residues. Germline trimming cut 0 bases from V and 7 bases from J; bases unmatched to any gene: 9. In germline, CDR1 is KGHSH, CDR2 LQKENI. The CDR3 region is CASSPPRGPGGEQYF. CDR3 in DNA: TGTGCCAGCTCACCACCGAGGGGGCCCGGAGGAGAGCAGTACTTC.

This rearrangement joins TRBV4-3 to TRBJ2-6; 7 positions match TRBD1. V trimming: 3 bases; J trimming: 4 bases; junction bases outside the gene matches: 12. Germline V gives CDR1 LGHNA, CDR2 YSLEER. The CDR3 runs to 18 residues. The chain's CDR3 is CASSHQGQMFGGANVLTF. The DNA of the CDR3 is TGCGCCAGCAGCCATCAGGGACAGATGTTTGGAGGGGCCAACGTCCTGACTTTC.

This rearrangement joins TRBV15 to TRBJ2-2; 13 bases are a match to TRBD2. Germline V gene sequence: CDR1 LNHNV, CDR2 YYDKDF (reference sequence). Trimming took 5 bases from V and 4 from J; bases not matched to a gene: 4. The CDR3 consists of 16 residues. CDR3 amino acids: CATSRGLAGFTGELFF. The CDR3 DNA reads TGTGCCACCAGCCGGGGACTAGCGGGGTTCACCGGGGAGCTGTTTTTT.

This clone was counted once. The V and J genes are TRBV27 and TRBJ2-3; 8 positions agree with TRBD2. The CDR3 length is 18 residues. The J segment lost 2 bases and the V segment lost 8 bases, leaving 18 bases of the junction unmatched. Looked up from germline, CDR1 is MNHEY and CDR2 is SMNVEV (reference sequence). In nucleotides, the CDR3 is TGTGCCAGCGCGACTTGGGGAGGGCGGGAGGTAAACACAGATACGCAGTATTTT. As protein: CASATWGGREVNTDTQYF.

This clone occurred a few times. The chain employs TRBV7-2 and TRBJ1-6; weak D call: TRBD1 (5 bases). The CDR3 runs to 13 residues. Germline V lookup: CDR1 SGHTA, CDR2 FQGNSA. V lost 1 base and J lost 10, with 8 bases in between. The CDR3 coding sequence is TGTGCCAGCAGCTTAGGGACAAACTCACCCCTCCACTTT. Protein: CASSLGTNSPLHF.

This CDR3 is CATAAGGGYEQYF. CDR3 nucleotide sequence: TGTGCCACCGCAGCGGGGGGGGGCTACGAGCAGTACTTC. This rearrangement joins TRBV24-1 to TRBJ2-7; 10 bases match TRBD2. The trim removed 9 bases at V and 3 bases at J, leaving 4 bases unmatched. Germline V gene data show CDR1 as KGHDR and CDR2 as SFDVKD. The CDR3 is 13 residues long.

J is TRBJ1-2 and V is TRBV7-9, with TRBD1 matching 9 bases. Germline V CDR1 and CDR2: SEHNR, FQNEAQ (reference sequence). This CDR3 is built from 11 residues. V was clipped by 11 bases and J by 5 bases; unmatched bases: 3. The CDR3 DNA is TGTGCCGGGACAGGGAGGTATGGCTACACCTTC. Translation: CAGTGRYGYTF.

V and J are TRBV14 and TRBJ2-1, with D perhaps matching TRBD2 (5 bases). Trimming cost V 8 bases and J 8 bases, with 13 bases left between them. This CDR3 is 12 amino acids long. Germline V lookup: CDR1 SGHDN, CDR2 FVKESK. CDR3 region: CASPVEGHEQFF. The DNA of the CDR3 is TGTGCCAGCCCCGTTGAGGGTCATGAGCAGTTCTTC.

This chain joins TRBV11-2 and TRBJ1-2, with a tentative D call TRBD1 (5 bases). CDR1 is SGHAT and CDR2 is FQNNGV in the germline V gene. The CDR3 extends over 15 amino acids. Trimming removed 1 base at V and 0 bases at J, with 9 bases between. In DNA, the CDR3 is TGTGCCAGCAGCTTAGGGGGCAGGACTAACTATGGCTACACCTTC. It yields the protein CASSLGGRTNYGYTF.

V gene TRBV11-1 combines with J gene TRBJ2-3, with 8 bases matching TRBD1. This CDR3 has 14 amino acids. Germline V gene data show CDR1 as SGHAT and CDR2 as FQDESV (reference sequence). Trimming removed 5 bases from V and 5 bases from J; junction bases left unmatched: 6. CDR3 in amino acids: CASSLWTGLDTQYF. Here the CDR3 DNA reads TGTGCCAGCAGCCTGTGGACAGGGCTAGATACGCAGTATTTT.

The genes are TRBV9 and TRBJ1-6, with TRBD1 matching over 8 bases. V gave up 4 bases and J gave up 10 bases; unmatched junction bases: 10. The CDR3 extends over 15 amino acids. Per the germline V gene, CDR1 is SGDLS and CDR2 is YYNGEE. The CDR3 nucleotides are TGTGCCAGCAGCCCACGACAGGGGAGCGACTCACCCCTCCACTTT. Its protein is CASSPRQGSDSPLHF.

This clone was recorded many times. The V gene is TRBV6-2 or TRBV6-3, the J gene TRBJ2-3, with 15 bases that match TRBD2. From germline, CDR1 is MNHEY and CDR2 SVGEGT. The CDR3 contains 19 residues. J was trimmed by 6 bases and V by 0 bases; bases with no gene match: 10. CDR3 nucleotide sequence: TGTGCCAGCAGTTACTCTGGGACTAGCGGGGGGCCAGTAGTGGATACGCAGTATTTT. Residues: CASSYSGTSGGPVVDTQYF.

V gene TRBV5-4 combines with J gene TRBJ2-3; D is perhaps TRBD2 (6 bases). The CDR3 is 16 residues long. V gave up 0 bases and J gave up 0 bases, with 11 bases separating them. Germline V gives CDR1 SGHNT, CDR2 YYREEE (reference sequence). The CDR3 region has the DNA TGTGCCAGCAGCTTGGGAGCGGGCTATAGCACAGATACGCAGTATTTT. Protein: CASSLGAGYSTDTQYF.

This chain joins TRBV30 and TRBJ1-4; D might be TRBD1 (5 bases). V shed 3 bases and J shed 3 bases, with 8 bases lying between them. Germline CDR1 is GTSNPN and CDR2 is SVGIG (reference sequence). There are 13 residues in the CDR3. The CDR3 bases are TGTGCCTGGAGAGGGACTCCTAATGAAAAACTGTTTTTT. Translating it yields CAWRGTPNEKLFF.

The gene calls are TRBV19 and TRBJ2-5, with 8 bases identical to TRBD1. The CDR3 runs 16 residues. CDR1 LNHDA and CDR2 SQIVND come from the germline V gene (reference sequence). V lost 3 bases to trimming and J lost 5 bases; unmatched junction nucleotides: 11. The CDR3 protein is CASSITAGGVGETQYF. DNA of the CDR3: TGTGCCAGTAGTATTACGGCAGGGGGCGTTGGGGAGACCCAGTACTTC.

The DNA for the CDR3 is TGTGCCAGCAGCCTGACTAGCGGCCCGGGAGAGCAGTACTTC. Translation: CASSLTSGPGEQYF. The chain employs TRBV3-1 (or the pseudogene TRBV3-2) and TRBJ2-7; 9 nucleotides agree with TRBD2. Looked up from germline, CDR1 is LGHDT and CDR2 is YNNKEL (reference sequence). This CDR3 comprises 14 residues. V shed 4 bases, J shed 7 bases, and the junction held 8 bases outside the gene matches.

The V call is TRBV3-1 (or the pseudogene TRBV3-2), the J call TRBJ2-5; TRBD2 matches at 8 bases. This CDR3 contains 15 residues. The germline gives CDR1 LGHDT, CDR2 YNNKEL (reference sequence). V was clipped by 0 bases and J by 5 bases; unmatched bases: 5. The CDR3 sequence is CASSQELSGGETQYF. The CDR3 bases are TGTGCCAGCAGCCAAGAACTTTCGGGGGGGGAGACCCAGTACTTC.

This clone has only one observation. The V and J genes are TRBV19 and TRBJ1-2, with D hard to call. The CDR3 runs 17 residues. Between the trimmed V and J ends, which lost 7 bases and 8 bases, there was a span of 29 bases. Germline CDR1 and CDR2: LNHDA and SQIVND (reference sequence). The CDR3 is CASTPTPGVISRGGYTF. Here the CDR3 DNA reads TGTGCCAGTACTCCGACCCCTGGGGTTATCTCTCGCGGGGGCTACACCTTC.

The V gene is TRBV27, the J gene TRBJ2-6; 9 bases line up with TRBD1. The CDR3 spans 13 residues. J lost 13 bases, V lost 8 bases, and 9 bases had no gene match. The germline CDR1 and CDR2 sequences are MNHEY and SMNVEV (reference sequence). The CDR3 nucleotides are TGTGCCAGCTTGGGACAGGGAAAAGGAGTCCTGACTTTC. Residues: CASLGQGKGVLTF.

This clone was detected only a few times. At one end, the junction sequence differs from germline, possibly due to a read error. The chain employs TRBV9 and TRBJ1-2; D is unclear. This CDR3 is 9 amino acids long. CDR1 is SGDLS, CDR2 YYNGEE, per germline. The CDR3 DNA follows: TGTGCCAGCAGCGACCCCTCGCGCTTC. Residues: CASSDPSRF.

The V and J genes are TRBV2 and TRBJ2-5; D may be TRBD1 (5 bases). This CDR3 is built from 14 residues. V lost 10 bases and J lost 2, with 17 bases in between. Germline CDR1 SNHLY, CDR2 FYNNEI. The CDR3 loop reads CATLKGQGQETQYF. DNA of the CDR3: TGTGCCACTCTAAAGGGGCAGGGTCAAGAGACCCAGTACTTC.

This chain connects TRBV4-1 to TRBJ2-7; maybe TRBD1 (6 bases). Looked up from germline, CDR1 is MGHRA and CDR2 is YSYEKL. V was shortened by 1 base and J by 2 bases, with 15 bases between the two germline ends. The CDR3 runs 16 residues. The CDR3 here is CASSQGAGALTYEQYF. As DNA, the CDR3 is TGCGCCAGCAGCCAAGGTGCAGGGGCCCTCACCTACGAGCAGTACTTC.